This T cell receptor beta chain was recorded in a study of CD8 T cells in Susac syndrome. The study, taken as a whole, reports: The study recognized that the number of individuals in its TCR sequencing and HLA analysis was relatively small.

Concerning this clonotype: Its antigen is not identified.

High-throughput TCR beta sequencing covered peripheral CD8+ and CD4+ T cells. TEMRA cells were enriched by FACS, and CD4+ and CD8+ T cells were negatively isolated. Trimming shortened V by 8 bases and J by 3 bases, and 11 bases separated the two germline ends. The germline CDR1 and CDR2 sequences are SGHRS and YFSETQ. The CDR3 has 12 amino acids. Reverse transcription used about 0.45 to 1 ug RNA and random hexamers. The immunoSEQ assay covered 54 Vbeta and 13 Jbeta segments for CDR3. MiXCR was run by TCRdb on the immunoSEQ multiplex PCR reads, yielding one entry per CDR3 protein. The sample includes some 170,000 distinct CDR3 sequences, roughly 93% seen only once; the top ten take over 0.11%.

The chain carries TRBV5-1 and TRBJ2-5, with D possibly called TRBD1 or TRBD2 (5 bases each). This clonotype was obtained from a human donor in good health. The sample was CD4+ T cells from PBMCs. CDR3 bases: TGCGCCAGTAGGGACGCGGAAGAGACCCAGTACTTC. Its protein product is CASRDAEETQYF. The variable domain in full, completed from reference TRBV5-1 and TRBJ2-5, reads KAGVTQTPRYLIKTRGQQVTLSCSPISGHRSVSWYQQTPGQGLQFLFEYFSETQRNKGNFPGRFSGRQFSNSRSEMNVSTLELGDSALYLCASRDAEETQYFGPGTRLLVL.